This T cell receptor beta chain was recovered during a study of metastatic and nonmetastatic thyroid tumors. Background on the study: Where malignant and benign thyroid patients were concerned, repertoires were compared across blood and tumor or nodule tissue. Study outcomes and limitations: Relative to benign nodules, malignant thyroid tumors were reportedly characterized by significantly elevated TCR beta diversity in blood and tumor.

Trimming left V 6 bases short and J 0 bases short, with 9 bases between. The CDR3 totals 13 residues. Germline CDR1 and CDR2: MNHNS and SASEGT. Original data processing: Using the CDR3 differences seen across clinicopathological groups, the authors built a distant-metastasis classifier for papillary thyroid cancer, which was meant to discriminate distant-metastatic patients. TCRdb reanalyzed the PCR reads via MiXCR. None of the V and J calls come from the authors' own analysis; TCRdb made them. The sample comprises over 65,000 clones, roughly an eighth of which are singletons, and 7% to 10% rests with the top ten. This clone appeared many times. As yet, its antigen is unknown. Each patient came to thyroid surgery without any prior treatment (of any kind).

The V and J genes are TRBV6-1 and TRBJ2-7, with no clear D. The receptor's source is a female donor with papillary thyroid cancer or a benign thyroid nodule (not recorded which). Some clones in this sample may be carry-over from other donors' samples. Sample: tumor tissue. The CDR3, as DNA: TGTGCCAGCAGCCACGACAACTCCTACGAGCAGTACTTC. It encodes CASSHDNSYEQYF.